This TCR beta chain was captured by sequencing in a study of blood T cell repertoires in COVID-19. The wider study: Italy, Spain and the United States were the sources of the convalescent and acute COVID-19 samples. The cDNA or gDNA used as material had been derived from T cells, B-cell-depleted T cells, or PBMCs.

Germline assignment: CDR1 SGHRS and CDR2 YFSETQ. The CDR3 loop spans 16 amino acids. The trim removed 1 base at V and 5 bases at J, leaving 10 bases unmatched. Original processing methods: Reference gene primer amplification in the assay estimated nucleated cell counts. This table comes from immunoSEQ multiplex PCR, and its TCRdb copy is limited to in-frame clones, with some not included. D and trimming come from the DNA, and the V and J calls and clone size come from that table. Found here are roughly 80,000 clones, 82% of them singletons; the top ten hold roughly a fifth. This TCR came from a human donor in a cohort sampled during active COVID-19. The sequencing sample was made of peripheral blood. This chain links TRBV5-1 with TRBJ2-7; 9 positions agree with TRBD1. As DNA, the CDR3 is TGCGCCAGCAGCTTGACCTCCGGGACAGGGAGCAACGAGCAGTACTTC. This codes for CASSLTSGTGSNEQYF.